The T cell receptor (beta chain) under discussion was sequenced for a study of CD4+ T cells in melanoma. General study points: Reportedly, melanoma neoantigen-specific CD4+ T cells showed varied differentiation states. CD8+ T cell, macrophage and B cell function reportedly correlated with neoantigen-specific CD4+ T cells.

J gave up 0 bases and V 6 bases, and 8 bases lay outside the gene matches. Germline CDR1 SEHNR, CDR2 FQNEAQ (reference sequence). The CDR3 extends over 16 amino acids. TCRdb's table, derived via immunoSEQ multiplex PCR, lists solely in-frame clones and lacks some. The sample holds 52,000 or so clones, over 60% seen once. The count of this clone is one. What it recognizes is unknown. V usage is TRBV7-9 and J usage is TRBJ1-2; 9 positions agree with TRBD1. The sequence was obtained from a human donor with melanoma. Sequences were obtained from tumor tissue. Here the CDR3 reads CASSQAGQGANYGYTF. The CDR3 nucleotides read TGTGCCAGCAGTCAGGCGGGACAGGGAGCTAACTATGGCTACACCTTC.